This note documents a single T cell receptor (beta chain) sequence. Its antigen is not known. Some clones are missing from TCRdb's copy, which holds only in-frame ones; the method was immunoSEQ multiplex PCR. The table shows about 320,000 clones, with 87% occurring only once. The data derive from a study of shared clonotypes between healthy human individuals. At the level of the study: Per donor, CD8 memory used one plate, CD8 naive used two, CD4 memory used three and CD4 naive used three. Study results and caveats: Non-shared clonotypes had lower generation probabilities than clonotypes shared by all four sorted-subset donors. Generally, estimated richness proved larger in naive subsets than it did in memory subsets.

Together with CD45RO+ cells, CCR7-negative CD45RA+ TemRA cells were included in CD8 memory. This receptor was identified in a man in his late teens or twenties in good health. The material sequenced was memory CD8+ T cells sorted from blood. Described subset: CD45RO+ cells pooled with CCR7-negative TemRA cells.

The CDR3 region is CASSSTLDRDEQYF. The CDR3 bases are TGTGCCAGCAGTTCCACCTTGGACAGGGACGAGCAGTACTTC. The genes are TRBV28 and TRBJ2-7, with 8 positions matching TRBD1. This CDR3 is built from 14 residues. The trim removed 4 bases at V and 5 bases at J, leaving 7 bases unmatched. Germline CDR1 is MDHEN and CDR2 is SYDVKM.